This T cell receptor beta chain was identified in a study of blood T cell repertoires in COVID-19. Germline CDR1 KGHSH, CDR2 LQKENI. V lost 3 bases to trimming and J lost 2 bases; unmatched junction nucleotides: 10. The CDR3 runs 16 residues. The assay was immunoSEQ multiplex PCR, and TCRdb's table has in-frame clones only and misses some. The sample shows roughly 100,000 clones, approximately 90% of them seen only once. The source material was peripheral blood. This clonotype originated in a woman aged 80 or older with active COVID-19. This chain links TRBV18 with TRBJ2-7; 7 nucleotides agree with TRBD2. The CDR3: CASSPTGGSQAYEQYF. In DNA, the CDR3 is TGTGCCAGCTCACCTACAGGCGGGAGCCAAGCCTACGAGCAGTACTTC.